A selection of T cell receptor beta chains follows, all from one sample in a study of blood T cells in healthy people across ages. Via MiXCR, TCRdb re-called the 5' RACE reads, giving one row per CDR3 protein. The data show about 640,000 distinct CDR3 sequences, less than 35% seen once. The sequencing sample was made of blood. These receptor sequences come from a woman older than 75 in good health. Both conserved end residues are part of each CDR3. A D gene is named only where the DNA matches it firmly. The listing skips clone size in some rows; elsewhere it reads once, few, many or a size class.

clone_size d_call cdr3_length j_call v_call cdr3_aa cdr3_nt
few - 13 TRBJ1-4 TRBV20-1 CSAARLPNEKLFF TGCAGTGCTGCCCGCTTGCCTAATGAAAAACTGTTTTTT
- TRBD1 15 TRBJ1-6 TRBV5-1 CASSRQGDYNPPLHF TGCGCCAGCAGCAGACAGGGAGACTATAATCCACCCCTCCACTTT
- - 11 TRBJ2-5 TRBV30 CAWSGQSEQYF TGTGCCTGGAGTGGACAGTCGGAGCAGTACTTC
many TRBD2 14 TRBJ2-6 TRBV27 CASRAGVGANVLTF TGTGCCAGCAGGGCGGGGGTTGGGGCCAACGTCCTGACTTTC
many - 14 TRBJ1-4 TRBV20-1 CSARSWAGPEKLFF TGCAGTGCTAGATCCTGGGCAGGGCCGGAAAAACTGTTTTTT
- TRBD2 14 TRBJ2-5 TRBV20-1 CNALPAGGYNEQYF TGCAATGCTCTCCCGGCGGGGGGGTACAATGAGCAGTACTTC
many TRBD1 18 TRBJ2-7 TRBV3-1 CASSQGAGGTLQSYEQYF TGTGCCAGCAGCCAAGGGGCAGGGGGTACCCTACAGTCCTACGAGCAGTACTTC
many TRBD1 15 TRBJ2-7 TRBV2 CASTVGQGIGNEQYF TGTGCCAGCACCGTCGGACAGGGAATCGGTAACGAGCAGTACTTC
many - 14 TRBJ2-5 TRBV6-1 CASSEGGQWETQYF TGTGCCAGCAGTGAGGGGGGACAGTGGGAGACCCAGTACTTC
many - 15 TRBJ2-5 TRBV20-1 CSATRRGELQETQYF TGCAGTGCTACGCGAAGGGGGGAACTCCAAGAGACCCAGTACTTC
many - 14 TRBJ2-1 TRBV7-3 CASSFGRGNNEQFF TGTGCCAGCAGCTTCGGGCGGGGCAACAATGAGCAGTTCTTC
- - 11 TRBJ2-5 TRBV20-1 CSASSGTFKYF TGCAGTGCTAGCTCCGGGACTTTCAAGTACTTC
- - 15 TRBJ1-1 TRBV6-5 CASSYGDTANTEAFF TGTGCCAGCAGTTACGGGGACACAGCGAACACTGAAGCTTTCTTT
many TRBD1 14 TRBJ2-1 TRBV10-3 CATRTGAIDNEQFF TGTGCCACCCGGACAGGGGCAATAGACAATGAGCAGTTCTTC
few - 12 TRBJ1-6 TRBV20-1 CSARTNNSPLHF TGCAGTGCTAGGACGAATAATTCACCCCTCCACTTT
many - 14 TRBJ2-1 TRBV5-1 CASSLAGRNYEQFF TGCGCCAGCAGCTTGGCCGGGCGTAATTATGAGCAGTTCTTC
many - 13 TRBJ1-5 TRBV5-6 CASSLARGQPQHF TGCGCCAGCAGCTTGGCACGGGGGCAGCCCCAGCATTTT
many - 15 TRBJ2-3 TRBV9 CASSVHGAYTDTQYF TGTGCCAGCAGCGTCCACGGGGCGTACACAGATACGCAGTATTTT
many - 15 TRBJ1-1 TRBV30 CAWTLRGGGRTEAFF TGTGCCTGGACCTTAAGAGGGGGAGGTCGGACTGAAGCTTTCTTT
many - 12 TRBJ1-6 TRBV20-1 CSARQGDSPLHF TGCAGTGCTAGACAGGGTGATTCACCCCTCCACTTT